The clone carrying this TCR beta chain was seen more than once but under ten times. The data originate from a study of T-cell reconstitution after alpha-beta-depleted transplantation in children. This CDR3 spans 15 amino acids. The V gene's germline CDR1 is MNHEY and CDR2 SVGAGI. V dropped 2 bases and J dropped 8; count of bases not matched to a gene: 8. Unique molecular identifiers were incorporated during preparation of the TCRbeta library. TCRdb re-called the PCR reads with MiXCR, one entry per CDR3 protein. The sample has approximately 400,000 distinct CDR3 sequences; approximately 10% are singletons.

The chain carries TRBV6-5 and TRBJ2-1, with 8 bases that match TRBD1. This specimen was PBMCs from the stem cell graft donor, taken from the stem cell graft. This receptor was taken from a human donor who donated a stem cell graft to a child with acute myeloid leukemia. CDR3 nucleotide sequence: TGTGCCAGCAGTTACCGACAGGGGAAGGGTGATGAGCAGTTCTTC. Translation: CASSYRQGKGDEQFF.